One sample yielded the 18 T cell receptor beta chains listed below, sequenced in a study of blood T cell repertoires in COVID-19. The data were produced by immunoSEQ multiplex PCR, yet TCRdb's version contains in-frame clones alone and is incomplete. The repertoire holds fewer than 300,000 clones, with 65% to 90% as singletons. Sequenced input: peripheral blood. These receptors came from a woman aged 60-75 years with active or convalescent COVID-19.

This clone was counted once. The chain links TRBV5-4 to TRBJ2-1, with D maybe TRBD1 (6 bases). CDR1 SGHNT and CDR2 YYREEE come from the germline V gene (reference sequence). Between the trimmed V and J ends, which lost 0 bases and 8 bases, there was a span of 15 bases. This CDR3 spans 15 amino acids. Written as DNA, the CDR3 is TGTGCCAGCAGCTTGGAGGCAGGGGACGTCGATGAGCAGTTCTTC. Protein sequence: CASSLEAGDVDEQFF.

The V call is TRBV11-2, the J call TRBJ1-1, with D possibly being TRBD1 (6 bases). The length of the CDR3 is 15 residues. Germline CDR1 SGHAT, CDR2 FQNNGV. V lost 0 bases to trimming and J lost 0 bases, with 8 bases between them. CDR3 DNA: TGTGCCAGCAGCTTAGATCAGGGGATGAACACTGAAGCTTTCTTT. Its translation is CASSLDQGMNTEAFF.

The gene calls are TRBV12-5 and TRBJ2-3, with TRBD1 matching over 9 bases. V lost 3 bases and J lost 2; bases outside the gene matches: 9. CDR3 length: 17 amino acids. The germline CDR1 and CDR2 sequences are LGHNT and FRNRAP. The CDR3 loop reads CASGFGDREELTDTQYF. CDR3 DNA: TGTGCTAGTGGTTTTGGGGACAGGGAGGAACTCACAGATACGCAGTATTTT.

The chain combines TRBV5-1 with TRBJ2-2; perhaps TRBD1 as D (7 bases). The V end lost 1 base, the J end lost 4 bases, and 11 bases lay between the germline ends. Germline V gene data show CDR1 as SGHRS and CDR2 as YFSETQ. This CDR3 has 15 amino acids. In DNA, the CDR3 is TGCGCCAGCAGCTTGTCAGGGGGGCGCACCGGGGAGCTGTTTTTT. It specifies CASSLSGGRTGELFF.

V and J are TRBV7-3 and TRBJ2-5; tentative D call: TRBD2 (5 bases). Trimming took 4 bases from V and 5 from J, leaving 11 bases between them. Germline V gene sequence: CDR1 SGHTA, CDR2 FQGTGA. The CDR3 spans 13 residues. CDR3 sequence (DNA): TGTGCCAGCAGCTCCGGACGAGGGGAGACCCAGTACTTC. Translating it yields CASSSGRGETQYF.

The V call is TRBV14, the J call TRBJ2-1; 7 bases map to TRBD1. The CDR3 runs 13 residues. The germline V gene has CDR1 SGHDN and CDR2 FVKESK. Unmatched junction bases numbered 6, after V lost 4 bases and J lost 9 bases. CDR3 in DNA: TGTGCCAGCAGCCGACAGGGCAATATTGAGCAGTTCTTC. Translating gives CASSRQGNIEQFF.

The J gene is TRBJ2-7, the V gene TRBV7-2, with 7 positions matching TRBD1. V was pared by 6 bases and J by 1 base, with 6 bases of the junction left unmatched. This CDR3 has 14 residues. Germline CDR1 reads SGHTA; CDR2 reads FQGNSA. The CDR3 reads CASRLGTVSYEQYF. CDR3 DNA sequence: TGTGCCAGCAGACTCGGGACAGTTTCCTACGAGCAGTACTTC.

The CDR3 protein is CASSLIIATSGGLSYEQYF. The CDR3 coding sequence is TGTGCCAGCAGCTTGATTATAGCCACTAGCGGGGGCCTCTCCTACGAGCAGTACTTC. The J gene is TRBJ2-7, the V gene TRBV5-6; 11 bases are shared with TRBD2. The germline gives CDR1 SGHDT, CDR2 YYEEEE. J lost 0 bases, V lost 1 base, and 12 bases had no gene match. This CDR3 region has 19 residues.

This sequence joins TRBV9 and TRBJ1-4; D remains unclear. From germline, CDR1 is SGDLS and CDR2 YYNGEE. The germline V and J ends were trimmed by 3 bases and 0 bases, with 9 bases remaining between them. The CDR3 is 15 amino acids. CDR3 amino acids: CASSGGVATNEKLFF. The CDR3 nucleotides read TGTGCCAGCAGCGGCGGGGTCGCAACTAATGAAAAACTGTTTTTT.

The chain uses TRBV7-9 and TRBJ1-4; D may be TRBD1 (6 bases). V lost 4 bases to trimming and J lost 3 bases, with 12 bases between them. The CDR3 extends over 15 amino acids. CDR1 is SEHNR and CDR2 is FQNEAQ in the germline V gene (reference sequence). CDR3 in amino acids: CASSSTGIANEKLFF. The CDR3 region has the DNA TGTGCCAGCAGCTCAACAGGGATCGCTAATGAAAAACTGTTTTTT.

This clone was seen once. V usage is TRBV19 and J usage is TRBJ2-7; 9 bases are shared with TRBD1. The CDR3 is 14 amino acids. In germline, CDR1 is LNHDA, CDR2 SQIVND (reference sequence). With 5 bases clipped from V and 3 bases from J, the junction kept 5 bases outside the gene matches. The CDR3 nucleotides are TGTGCCAGTAGTGGTCGACAGGGGGACTACGAGCAGTACTTC. Translated: CASSGRQGDYEQYF.

The chain links TRBV29-1 to TRBJ2-1; TRBD1 agrees at 8 bases. J gave up 4 bases and V 8 bases, and 7 bases lay outside the gene matches. This CDR3 is 13 amino acids long. Looked up from germline, CDR1 is SQVTM and CDR2 is ANQGSEA. DNA for the CDR3: TGCAGCATGCGGGACAGGACATACAATGAGCAGTTCTTC. Translated: CSMRDRTYNEQFF.

Note on this clone: One end of the junction varies from germline; a read error may be responsible. The chain carries TRBV20-1 and TRBJ1-1; D call uncertain. Germline V lookup: CDR1 DFQATT, CDR2 SNEGSKA (reference sequence). The CDR3 extends over 11 amino acids. This CDR3 reads CSARDGQLLVF. The CDR3 region has the DNA TGCAGTGCTAGAGATGGCCAGCTCCTAGTCTTT.

The rearrangement uses TRBV28 and TRBJ1-6, with a weak D call TRBD1 (5 bases). Germline V gene data show CDR1 as MDHEN and CDR2 as SYDVKM. Deletions cut 4 bases from V and 6 bases from J, with 16 bases between. The CDR3 has 16 residues. CDR3 in DNA: TGTGCCAGCAGTTCCCCCCGACAGCCACTTAATTCACCCCTCCACTTT. Amino acids: CASSSPRQPLNSPLHF.

This chain links TRBV19 with TRBJ1-2, with D maybe TRBD1 (6 bases). The CDR3 totals 13 residues. Germline CDR1 LNHDA, CDR2 SQIVND (reference sequence). V was pared by 6 bases and J by 6 bases, with 14 bases between. The CDR3 loop is CASSRTENNGYTF. CDR3 in DNA: TGTGCCAGTAGCAGGACAGAGAATAATGGCTACACCTTC.

The chain couples TRBV5-4 to TRBJ2-5, with D possibly matching TRBD1 (6 bases). This CDR3 region has 13 residues. Trimming removed 4 bases from V and 5 bases from J, with 12 bases in between. The germline V gene encodes CDR1 SGHNT and CDR2 YYREEE (reference sequence). The CDR3 DNA follows: TGTGCCAGCAGCCTACAGGGACGGGAGACCCAGTACTTC. It codes for CASSLQGRETQYF.

This clone appeared a single time. This sequence joins TRBV5-6 and TRBJ2-7; maybe TRBD2 (6 bases). Germline assignment: CDR1 SGHDT and CDR2 YYEEEE. CDR3 length: 15 residues. The V and J ends lost 4 bases and 6 bases respectively, with 20 bases between them. The CDR3 DNA reads as TGTGCCAGCAGCCGAGGCGGGGCCCTAGCTGGCGAGCAGTACTTC. Amino acids: CASSRGGALAGEQYF.

The chain links TRBV14 to TRBJ1-1; a possible D gene is TRBD1 (6 bases). CDR3 length equals 15 residues. V was clipped by 0 bases and J by 4 bases, with 12 bases between them. From germline, CDR1 is SGHDN and CDR2 FVKESK. CDR3 amino acids: CASSQDGRGATEAFF. The CDR3 DNA follows: TGTGCCAGCAGCCAAGATGGGCGGGGGGCCACTGAAGCTTTCTTT. Full variable domain (rest looked up from reference TRBV14 and TRBJ1-1): EAGVTQFPSHSVIEKGQTVTLRCDPISGHDNLYWYRRVMGKEIKFLLHFVKESKQDESGMPNNRFLAERTGGTYSTLKVQPAELEDSGVYFCASSQDGRGATEAFFGQGTRLTVV.